Shown below are 14 T cell receptor beta chains from a single sample sequenced in a study of cytomegalovirus exposure and HLA in healthy donors (dated by TCRdb to the late 2010s). Receptor amplification or capture employed the immunoSEQ multiplex PCR assay. A mixture of 60 forward primers for TCR Vbeta segments and 13 reverse primers for TCR Jbeta segments was used in the multiplex PCR. TCRdb provides this immuneACCESS table in a form limited to in-frame rearrangements. Some clones are lacking; in checked studies, under half of them reflect an unresolved V gene, and why the rest are absent is not known. The sample has tens of thousands of clones on record, under 80% of them singletons. 6.9% of the sample comes from the top ten. Sequencing used PBMCs. The receptors derive from a woman aged 45-59 years in good health and CMV-seropositive.

The rearrangement uses TRBV23-1 and TRBJ1-1, with 10 bases lining up with TRBD1. TRBV23-1 carries the ORF label, with uncertain function. This CDR3 spans 14 amino acids. V lost 3 bases, J lost 7 bases, and 5 bases stayed unmatched. CDR3 protein: CASSHRDRGFEAFF. CDR3 nucleotides: TGCGCCAGCAGTCACCGGGACAGGGGATTTGAAGCTTTCTTT.

The chain links TRBV10-1 to TRBJ2-2, with TRBD1 identical over 9 bases. In germline, CDR1 is WNHNN, CDR2 SYGVQD (reference sequence). The CDR3 covers 15 residues. V lost 3 bases to trimming and J lost 5 bases; unmatched junction nucleotides: 4. CDR3 in amino acids: CASSDGTGHTGELFF. The CDR3 DNA follows: TGCGCCAGCAGTGACGGGACAGGGCATACCGGGGAGCTGTTTTTT.

The chain carries TRBV7-7 and TRBJ1-5; D gene uncertain. Germline CDR1 SSHAT, CDR2 FNYEAQ (reference sequence). V was pared by 0 bases and J by 10 bases, with 10 bases between. CDR3 length: 13 amino acids. The CDR3 here is CASSLAQRGPQHF. The CDR3 DNA reads TGTGCCAGCAGCTTAGCCCAGCGAGGACCCCAGCATTTT.

The V and J genes are TRBV6-5 and TRBJ1-2; D remains ambiguous. The V gene's germline CDR1 is MNHEY and CDR2 SVGAGI. The V gene lost 4 bases and the J gene lost 7 bases, with 13 bases spanning the gap. This CDR3 comprises 13 residues. The CDR3 reads CASSSVLGGGYTF. DNA of the CDR3: TGTGCCAGCAGTTCCGTCCTGGGAGGTGGCTACACCTTC.

The chain recombines TRBV7-2 with TRBJ2-2, with D possibly being TRBD1 (7 bases). The germline V gene has CDR1 SGHTA and CDR2 FQGNSA. This CDR3 comprises 16 residues. V was clipped by 4 bases and J by 1 base, with 13 bases between them. For the CDR3, the DNA is TGTGCCAGCAGCTATCAGGGGGGTGGGAACACCGGGGAGCTGTTTTTT. Protein: CASSYQGGGNTGELFF.

V gene TRBV7-2 combines with J gene TRBJ2-5; D remains unclear. V lost 5 bases to trimming and J lost 5 bases, with 18 bases between them. CDR3 length equals 15 residues. The germline gives CDR1 SGHTA, CDR2 FQGNSA. In nucleotides, the CDR3 is TGTGCCAGCAGCATTTTTAGTGTCGACGGGGAGACCCAGTACTTC. Protein product: CASSIFSVDGETQYF.

V gene TRBV9 combines with J gene TRBJ1-2; TRBD1 aligns across 10 bases. The CDR3 extends over 14 amino acids. Germline loops: CDR1 SGDLS, CDR2 YYNGEE. V lost 0 bases to trimming and J lost 6 bases; unmatched junction nucleotides: 2. CDR3 DNA sequence: TGTGCCAGCAGCGTAGGAGGACAGGGGGATGGCTACACCTTC. This encodes CASSVGGQGDGYTF.

The rearrangement joins TRBV10-3 to TRBJ2-7, with 7 bases aligning to TRBD1. With 4 bases clipped from V and 1 base from J, the junction kept 1 base outside the gene matches. The germline gives CDR1 ENHRY, CDR2 SYGVKD. This CDR3 is built from 13 residues. CDR3 in DNA: TGTGCCATCAGTGTGGGACAGTCCTACGAGCAGTACGTC. Translation: CAISVGQSYEQYV.

The chain joins TRBV5-1 to TRBJ2-5; 15 bases fit TRBD2. J was trimmed by 5 bases and V by 3 bases; bases with no gene match: 8. The germline gives CDR1 SGHRS, CDR2 YFSETQ. CDR3 length: 17 residues. CDR3 in amino acids: CASSWGLAGGTGETQYF. DNA of the CDR3: TGCGCCAGCAGCTGGGGACTAGCGGGGGGCACTGGGGAGACCCAGTACTTC.

The CDR3 DNA reads TGTGCCAGCAGTTACTCGGGGGGGAACGAGCAGTACTTC. It specifies CASSYSGGNEQYF. The V gene is TRBV6-6, the J gene TRBJ2-7; the match to TRBD2 covers 7 bases. The CDR3 runs 13 residues. CDR1 and CDR2 from the germline V gene are MNHNY and SVGAGI (reference sequence). Trimming removed 0 bases from V and 5 bases from J; junction bases left unmatched: 1.

This clone appeared a few times. The chain couples TRBV2 to TRBJ1-1, with 7 bases that match TRBD1. Looked up from germline, CDR1 is SNHLY and CDR2 is FYNNEI. V lost 7 bases, J lost 0 bases, and 2 bases stayed unmatched. The CDR3 extends over 13 amino acids. The CDR3 coding sequence is TGTGCCAGCAAGACAGGGTTGAACACTGAAGCTTTCTTT. Amino acids: CASKTGLNTEAFF.

This clone was seen a few times. The V call is TRBV13, the J call TRBJ2-7; 9 nucleotides match TRBD1. CDR3 length: 15 residues. The germline gives CDR1 PRHDT, CDR2 FYEKMQ (reference sequence). J was trimmed by 0 bases and V by 4 bases; bases with no gene match: 4. CDR3 sequence reads: CASSSGTGYSYEQYV. CDR3 sequence (DNA): TGTGCCAGCAGCTCCGGGACAGGGTACTCCTACGAGCAGTACGTC.

The chain links TRBV10-3 to TRBJ2-1; 9 bases match TRBD2. The CDR3 is 12 amino acids. With V trimmed by 7 bases and J by 8 bases, 3 bases remained unmatched. Germline V gene sequence: CDR1 ENHRY, CDR2 SYGVKD. CDR3 coding DNA: TGTGCCATCACAGTAGCGGGGGATGAGCAGTTCTTC. Protein product: CAITVAGDEQFF.

This clone occurred once. The chain recombines TRBV11-2 with TRBJ2-5; the D gene is possibly TRBD1 (6 bases). The CDR3 extends over 15 amino acids. Germline V gene sequence: CDR1 SGHAT, CDR2 FQNNGV. V was trimmed by 1 base and J by 5 bases, leaving 14 bases between them. DNA of the CDR3: TGTGCCAGCAGCTTAGCGACAGGCGTGGGTGAGACCCAGTACTTC. Its translation: CASSLATGVGETQYF.